This T cell receptor (beta chain) was identified during a study of cytomegalovirus exposure and HLA in healthy donors. Study-level information: An early data release held 80 million or so unique TCRs from HLA-typed donors. Study observations and caveats: It was taken for granted in presence/absence analyses that sequencing depth across donors was roughly uniform. The records held CMV serostatus as the only immune exposure information.

PCR involved 60 Vbeta and 13 Jbeta primers. Data came from immunoSEQ multiplex PCR; TCRdb stores just in-frame clones and leaves some out. The sample table sets out roughly 34,000 clones. The V segment lost 3 bases and the J segment 0 bases; nucleotides outside the gene matches: 4. The CDR3 is 16 amino acids. Germline-derived CDR1 and CDR2 are SGHRS and YFSETQ. A note on this clone: Its antigen is not known.

It was healthy bone marrow donors who served as donors. Sequencing used PBMCs. This chain connects TRBV5-1 to TRBJ1-3; TRBD1 aligns across 9 bases. This clonotype was obtained from a man aged 40-55 years in good health and CMV-seronegative. This CDR3 reads CASSYGTGTSGNTIYF. The CDR3 DNA is TGCGCCAGCAGCTACGGGACAGGGACCTCTGGAAACACCATATATTTT.